This record concerns one T cell receptor beta chain sequence. This clonotype was detected many times. What antigen it recognizes has not been identified. No base qualities exist here, and no much larger clone lies one base off it. The data derive from a study of regulatory T cells in long-lasting Graves disease (dated by TCRdb to the early 2020s). Broadly, across the study: Antithyroid drugs had been taken for less than 3 months by newly diagnosed Graves' disease patients. Persistent Graves' disease patients were compared with newly diagnosed Graves' disease patients by peripheral blood TCR sequencing and RNA sequencing. The study took place in China and was registered as a clinical trial. A total of some 33 samples were covered by TCR sequencing, comprising approximately 13 persistent and around 20 newly diagnosed Graves' disease patients.

The sample's time point label, decoded: newly diagnosed GD, antithyroid drugs for less than 3 months. For both TCR sequencing and RNA sequencing, RNA was extracted from PBMCs in TRIzol. The diagnosis of Graves' disease followed American Thyroid Association guidelines. Recruitment of patients was carried out at an endocrinology department in Xi'an, China. From each patient, around 9.3 milliliters of peripheral blood was collected into an EDTA anticoagulant tube. PBMCs were isolated by Ficoll Paque Plus density gradient separation without further T cell sorting. An Agilent 2100 Bioanalyzer and agarose gel were used to assess RNA quality, and a NanoDrop 2000 was used to measure RNA concentration. The library was made by multiplex PCR. Sequencing relied on an Illumina HiSeq 4000. To build TCR beta libraries, CDR3 regions were amplified by Arm-PCR using iRepertoire HTBI primers. Gel purification was performed on PCR products prior to sequencing. Turning to the authors' computational methods: A total of around 59 TRBV and some 15 TRBJ segments were identified across samples and were used for gene usage analysis of CDR3 amino acid clonotypes. Filtered high-quality paired reads were merged into contigs using COPE and FqMerger. BLAST was used to align contigs to IMGT TRBV, TRBD and TRBJ reference genes, and CDR3 was defined according to IMGT. Any clonotype with a frequency above 0.1% was counted as a highly expanded clone. Shannon entropy was used to measure repertoire diversity, and the Gini coefficient was used to measure V-J evenness. A clonotype was considered public if more than one individual shared it. The raw public reads went through TCRdb reprocessing: fastp at Q25, MiXCR clone calling, in-frame beta chains kept. Rows matching on CDR3 protein sequence are summarized as one entry with the most common DNA and genes. TCRdb, not the authors, supplied the V and J calls. A total of some 340,000 distinct CDR3 sequences appear in this sample, approximately 12% of them only once. Around 18% of the sample is in the top ten clones.

On the study overall, not on this receptor specifically: The study examined only peripheral blood because the primary lesion, thyroid tissue, could not be accessed. Lower TCR Shannon entropy and fewer highly expanded clones were observed in persistent Graves' disease patients than in newly diagnosed patients, which suggested clonal expansion. Persistent patients shared more public clonotypes among themselves (over 2,500) than newly diagnosed patients did (approximately 970). Sequencing and analysis were restricted to the TCR beta chain. Preferential use of TRBV28, TRBJ1-2 and TRBJ2-5 was observed in persistent disease, whereas TRBV20-1 and TRBJ2-1 were favored in newly diagnosed disease. The authors noted that the small sample size was a limitation that may lower accuracy.

The CDR3 runs 14 residues from the cysteine to the valine. Kept here is only the CDR3 DNA, which spans 42 bases and is read in frame from base 1. Cut back by 0 bases and 0 bases, the V and J ends lie 6 bases apart. CDR1 and CDR2, looked up from the germline V gene, are MNHEY and SVGEGT. These data were also reused for a study on T cells in Graves' hyperthyroidism and ophthalmopathy. The second study also describes: Stable Graves' hyperthyroidism was defined as no progression to ophthalmopathy during 18 months of follow-up. Hyperthyroidism patients were aged 18 to 65 years and newly diagnosed, with disease duration of less than 2 months. The study excluded patients with uncontrolled infections, other autoimmune diseases, pregnancy or lactation. Diagnoses were based on clinical symptoms, serum thyroxine and TRAb, thyroid ultrasound and orbital computed tomography. For the first round of RT-PCR on the TCR CDR3, the HTBI primer set was used together with the Qiagen OneStep RT-PCR kit. Most expanded thyroid clonotypes (frequency above 0.001) were also found in blood, which suggests that blood repertoires may mirror thyroid immune responses. A model built on a 13 V-J signature distinguished ophthalmopathy from stable hyperthyroidism, reaching roughly 88% sensitivity and approximately 81% specificity in cross-validation and 80%/75% in testing. During validation, the model predicted progression to ophthalmopathy a median of about 6.3 months ahead of onset, with approximately 70% sensitivity and more than 72% specificity. A discovery cohort of about a hundred patients, 43 with Graves' ophthalmopathy and fewer than 65 with stable Graves' hyperthyroidism, was used to find distinguishing TCR V-J signatures. Prospective prediction of ophthalmopathy was tested in an independent validation cohort consisting of 18 hyperthyroidism patients and some 15 patients who later progressed to ophthalmopathy. For training and testing, the roughly 93 patients in the discovery cohort were randomly divided in a 7:3 ratio. In about 6 Graves' hyperthyroidism patients, the study also compared T-cell repertoires from thyroid tissue with T-cell repertoires from blood. Following sampling, methimazole starting at 30 mg daily was given to hyperthyroidism patients, and high-dose intravenous methylprednisolone was given to ophthalmopathy patients. Libraries were constructed in a second round of multiplex PCR, after which size selection and purification were performed. Libraries were sequenced paired-end with 100 bp reads on an Illumina HiSeq2000. Raw data were processed with SOAPnuke, discarding reads with adapters, uncalled bases, mean Phred below 15, or no exact constant-primer or identifier match. COPE v1.2.5 was used to merge high-quality paired reads, and clonotypes were defined as unique nucleotide sequences. Clonotypes were aligned to IMGT TRBV, TRBD and TRBJ reference segments using MiTCR v1.1. Only V-J combinations with frequency above 0.0001, covering 99.2% of repertoires, were analysed. A TCS score was defined as the ratio of F50 (clonal expansion) to E x V (chaos), with BLOSUM62-based TCRdist applied between CDR3 peptides within each V-J. Welch's t-statistics and random forest reduced roughly 530 V-J features to about 13, which were used in a naive Bayes classifier (R e1071). No statistical method was used to set the sample size in advance, and investigators knew the group allocation. According to the paper, TCR Vbeta CDR3 sequencing was carried out on some 130 peripheral blood samples, which came from 40 to 45 ophthalmopathy, fewer than 80 hyperthyroidism and around 17 progressor patients.

This receptor was obtained from a woman between 18 and 29 years old with Graves disease. Donor details come from another sample of the same person, matched by shared clones. The chain employs TRBV6-2 or TRBV6-3 and TRBJ2-7, with no reliable assignment of the D segment. The sample consisted of peripheral blood mononuclear cells (PBMCs), taken at new diagnosis, from a patient treated with antithyroid drugs. The CDR3: CASSYSTYSYEQYV. The DNA sequence is as follows: TGTGCCAGCAGTTACTCGACATACTCCTACGAGCAGTACGTC.